The 18 T cell receptor beta chains presented below share a single source sample, sequenced in a study of shared clonotypes between healthy human individuals. It was CD45RO-negative cells, positively selected for CCR7, that made up naive CD8 cells, with terminally differentiated effector memory CD45RA+ cells excluded. Sequencing used immunoSEQ multiplex PCR; TCRdb keeps in-frame clones, though not all of them. The sample consists of hundreds of thousands of clones, roughly 98% of them appearing once. Material: naive CD8+ T cells sorted from blood. The receptors shown here come from a man under 40 in good health.

The sample holds one count of this clone. The V call is TRBV7-7, the J call TRBJ1-5; no reliable D call. Germline values: CDR1 SSHAT, CDR2 FNYEAQ (reference sequence). The CDR3 runs 19 residues. The V gene lost 8 bases and the J gene lost 3 bases, with 29 bases spanning the gap. The CDR3 is CASELRRGLLIWDNQPQHF. CDR3 coding DNA: TGTGCCAGCGAATTGCGTCGAGGTTTATTAATTTGGGACAATCAGCCCCAGCATTTT.

V and J are TRBV4-1 and TRBJ2-7; D not resolved. This CDR3 has 15 residues. Per the germline V gene, CDR1 is MGHRA and CDR2 is YSYEKL. Trimming took 5 bases from V and 6 from J, leaving 20 bases between them. The CDR3 is CASSSHHENPPEQYF. Written as DNA, the CDR3 is TGCGCCAGCAGCTCGCACCACGAGAACCCCCCCGAGCAGTACTTC.

This clone was picked up a small number of times. The chain combines TRBV19 with TRBJ2-6; maybe TRBD1 (7 bases). CDR1 and CDR2 from the germline V gene are LNHDA and SQIVND (reference sequence). The CDR3 totals 16 residues. V lost 6 bases and J lost 7, with 19 bases in between. The CDR3 sequence: CASRETGRTKANVLTF. The DNA for the CDR3 is TGTGCCAGTAGAGAGACAGGGAGGACGAAAGCCAACGTCCTGACTTTC. Using reference TRBV19 and TRBJ2-6 for the parts outside the CDR3, the full variable domain is DGGITQSPKYLFRKEGQNVTLSCEQNLNHDAMYWYRQDPGQGLRLIYYSQIVNDFQKGDIAEGYSVSREKKESFPLTVTSAQKNPTAFYLCASRETGRTKANVLTFGAGSRLTVL.

The rearrangement joins TRBV15 to TRBJ2-7, with D perhaps TRBD2 (6 bases). Trimming removed 5 bases from V and 3 bases from J, with 29 bases in between. The CDR3 extends over 19 amino acids. Germline loops: CDR1 LNHNV, CDR2 YYDKDF (reference sequence). In nucleotides, the CDR3 is TGTGCCACCAGCGCCCCGACAAAAAGGGGAGGTCTAGCCGGCTACGAGCAGTACTTC. It specifies CATSAPTKRGGLAGYEQYF.

This chain uses TRBV18 with TRBJ2-7; the D is unclear. The CDR3 has 13 residues. Germline values: CDR1 KGHSH, CDR2 LQKENI. V was pared by 3 bases and J by 0 bases, with 6 bases between. CDR3: CASSPASSYEQYF. The CDR3 nucleotides are TGTGCCAGCTCACCTGCAAGCTCCTACGAGCAGTACTTC.

Here the CDR3 reads CASRENILNTEAFF. The CDR3 region has the DNA TGTGCCAGCAGGGAAAACATCTTGAACACTGAAGCTTTCTTT. The rearrangement joins TRBV7-2 to TRBJ1-1; D is unclear. Germline CDR1 and CDR2: SGHTA and FQGNSA. The CDR3 totals 14 residues. The V and J ends lost 6 bases and 0 bases respectively, with 11 bases between them. Filled out from reference TRBV7-2 and TRBJ1-1, the complete variable domain reads GAGVSQSPSNKVTEKGKDVELRCDPISGHTALYWYRQSLGQGLEFLIYFQGNSAPDKSGLPSDRFSAERTGGSVSTLTIQRTQQEDSAVYLCASRENILNTEAFFGQGTRLTVV.

The V and J genes are TRBV4-3 and TRBJ1-5; no clear D gene. CDR3 size: 13 residues. Trimming took 4 bases from V and 6 from J, leaving 10 bases between them. Per germline, CDR1 LGHNA and CDR2 YSLEER. CDR3 region: CASSLWVGQPQHF. The CDR3 DNA follows: TGCGCCAGCAGCCTCTGGGTGGGTCAGCCCCAGCATTTT.

V is TRBV2 and J is TRBJ2-7; the match to TRBD1 covers 7 bases. Looked up from germline, CDR1 is SNHLY and CDR2 is FYNNEI. The V gene end was trimmed by 11 bases and the J gene end by 4 bases; junction bases not matched to a gene: 11. The CDR3 runs to 13 residues. CDR3 DNA: TGTGCCGGGTCGGGACAGAACAATTACGAGCAGTACTTC. Its translation is CAGSGQNNYEQYF.

The chain combines TRBV21-1 with TRBJ2-6; no DNA check was done on the table's D call, TRBD2. TRBV21-1 is flagged as a pseudogene. The length of the CDR3 is 18 residues. CDR3 loop: CASPRERQRETGANVLTF. The CDR3 DNA sequence: TGTGCCAGTCCTAGGGAGAGGCAGCGCGAAACTGGGGCCAACGTCCTGACTTTC.

CDR3 bases: TGCAGCTTCCGACAGGGGTCTAACAATGAGCAGTTCTTC. Translated, it gives CSFRQGSNNEQFF. The rearrangement joins TRBV29-1 to TRBJ2-1; TRBD1 matches at 8 bases. Germline values: CDR1 SQVTM, CDR2 ANQGSEA. The CDR3 extends over 13 amino acids. Trimming cost V 8 bases and J 5 bases; bases outside gene matches: 8.

The V call is TRBV4-1, the J call TRBJ2-2; D is undetermined. Germline V CDR1 and CDR2: MGHRA, YSYEKL. V was clipped by 5 bases and J by 6 bases, with 1 base between them. This CDR3 spans 10 amino acids. CDR3 residues: CASSAGELFF. CDR3 DNA: TGCGCCAGCAGCGCCGGGGAGCTGTTTTTT.

The chain couples TRBV19 to TRBJ2-3; D unresolved. This CDR3 has 13 amino acids. V lost 2 bases to trimming and J lost 3 bases, with 6 bases between them. Germline V gene data show CDR1 as LNHDA and CDR2 as SQIVND (reference sequence). In nucleotides, the CDR3 is TGTGCCAGTAGTATAAAAGCAACAGATACGCAGTATTTT. Translating gives CASSIKATDTQYF.

The genes are TRBV11-2 and TRBJ1-2; D not certain. CDR1 and CDR2 (germline): SGHAT, FQNNGV. This CDR3 region has 14 residues. The germline V and J ends were trimmed by 1 base and 8 bases, with 14 bases remaining between them. CDR3 loop: CASSLGLHPQGYTF. CDR3 DNA: TGTGCCAGCAGCTTAGGCCTGCACCCGCAAGGCTACACCTTC.

V is TRBV4-1 and J is TRBJ2-3; 13 positions match TRBD2. The CDR3 loop spans 17 amino acids. The V segment lost 2 bases and the J segment 1 base; nucleotides outside the gene matches: 3. Germline lookup yields CDR1 MGHRA and CDR2 YSYEKL. For the CDR3, the DNA is TGCGCCAGCAGCCAAATAGGACTAGCGGGGGGCACAGATACGCAGTATTTT. This translates into CASSQIGLAGGTDTQYF.

V usage is TRBV19 and J usage is TRBJ2-1; D unclear. CDR1 is LNHDA, CDR2 SQIVND, per germline (reference sequence). V lost 3 bases and J 4 bases, leaving 7 bases between the germline ends. CDR3 length: 13 amino acids. The CDR3 coding sequence is TGTGCCAGTAGTATCAACCAGTACAATGAGCAGTTCTTC. Translated, it gives CASSINQYNEQFF.

The chain couples TRBV5-4 to TRBJ2-3; 10 positions agree with TRBD2. The CDR3 consists of 16 residues. The trim removed 4 bases at V and 6 bases at J, leaving 11 bases unmatched. Germline V gene data show CDR1 as SGHNT and CDR2 as YYREEE (reference sequence). The CDR3, as DNA: TGTGCCAGCAGCCCGCAGGGTAGCGGGAGGTTCGATACGCAGTATTTT. Translating gives CASSPQGSGRFDTQYF.

V usage is TRBV27 and J usage is TRBJ2-1; D call uncertain. Per germline, CDR1 MNHEY and CDR2 SMNVEV (reference sequence). Trimming shortened V by 5 bases and J by 8 bases, and 22 bases separated the two germline ends. CDR3 length equals 16 residues. The CDR3 DNA is TGTGCCAGCAGTCTCGCCCGTTCGGGTATATTGCATGAGCAGTTCTTC. Residues: CASSLARSGILHEQFF.

The chain has TRBV5-1 and TRBJ1-1; 7 bases are shared with TRBD1. This CDR3 contains 12 residues. Trimming at V came to 4 bases and at J to 8 bases, leaving 5 bases not matched to a gene. Looked up from germline, CDR1 is SGHRS and CDR2 is YFSETQ. As DNA, the CDR3 is TGCGCCAGCAGCCGACAGGGTAACGAAGCTTTCTTT. Protein: CASSRQGNEAFF.